What follows describes a single TCR beta chain. Its antigen is still unknown. This CDR3 contains 17 residues. The V end lost 6 bases, the J end lost 1 base, and 21 bases lay between the germline ends. Germline V gene sequence: CDR1 ENHRY, CDR2 SYGVKD. This sample was taken from a study of CD8+ T cells in alopecia areata. Study results and limitations: Tofacitinib delivered significant drops in scalp clonality and in expanded CD8+ clones among the top 100.

cDNA prepared by RNA extraction and subsequent reverse transcription served as the template for sequencing. Assay: immunoSEQ multiplex PCR; the TCRdb copy retains only in-frame clones and omits some. Here the sample spans approximately 170,000 clones, roughly three fifths being singletons. Described treatment: oral pan-JAK inhibitor, 5-10 mg twice daily. V usage is TRBV10-3 and J usage is TRBJ1-1; D is perhaps TRBD1 (5 bases). Here the sequenced sample was CD4+ T cells sorted from blood, taken at week 4, from a patient treated with tofacitinib. The TCR comes from a human donor with alopecia areata. The CDR3 loop is CAIRQGVFDPTNTEAFF. The CDR3 bases are TGTGCCATCAGACAAGGGGTATTCGACCCCACGAACACTGAAGCTTTCTTT.